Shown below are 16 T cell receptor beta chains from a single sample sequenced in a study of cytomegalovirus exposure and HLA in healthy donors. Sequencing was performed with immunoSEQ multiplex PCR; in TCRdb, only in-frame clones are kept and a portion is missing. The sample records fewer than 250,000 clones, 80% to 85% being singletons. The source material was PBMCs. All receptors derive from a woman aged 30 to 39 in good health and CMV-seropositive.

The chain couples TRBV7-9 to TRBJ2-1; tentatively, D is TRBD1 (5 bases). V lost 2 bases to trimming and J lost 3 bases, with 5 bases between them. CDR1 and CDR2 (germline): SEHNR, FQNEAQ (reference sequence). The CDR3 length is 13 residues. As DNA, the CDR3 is TGTGCCAGCAGCTTAACAGGCTACAATGAGCAGTTCTTC. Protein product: CASSLTGYNEQFF.

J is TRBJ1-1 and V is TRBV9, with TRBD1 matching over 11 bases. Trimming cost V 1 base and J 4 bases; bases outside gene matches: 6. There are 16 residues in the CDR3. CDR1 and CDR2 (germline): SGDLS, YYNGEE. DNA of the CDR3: TGTGCCAGCAGCGTAACCGGACAGGGGGCAGGCACTGAAGCTTTCTTT. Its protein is CASSVTGQGAGTEAFF.

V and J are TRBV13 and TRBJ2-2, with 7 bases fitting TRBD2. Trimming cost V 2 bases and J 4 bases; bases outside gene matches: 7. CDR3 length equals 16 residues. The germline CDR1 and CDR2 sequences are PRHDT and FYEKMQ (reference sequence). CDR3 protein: CASSLSGGSSTGELFF. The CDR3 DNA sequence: TGTGCCAGCAGCTTATCTGGCGGGAGTAGCACCGGGGAGCTGTTTTTT.

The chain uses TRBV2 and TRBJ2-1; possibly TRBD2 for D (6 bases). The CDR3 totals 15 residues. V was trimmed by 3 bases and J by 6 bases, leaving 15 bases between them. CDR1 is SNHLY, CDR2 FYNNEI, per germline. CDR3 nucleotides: TGTGCCAGCAGTGAGCCGGGACTGGGCCCCAATGAGCAGTTCTTC. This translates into CASSEPGLGPNEQFF.

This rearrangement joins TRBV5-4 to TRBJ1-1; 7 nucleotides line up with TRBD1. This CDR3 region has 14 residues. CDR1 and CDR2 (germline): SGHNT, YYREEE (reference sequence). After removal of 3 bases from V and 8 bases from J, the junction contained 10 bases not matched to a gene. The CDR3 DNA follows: TGTGCCAGCAGCTCTAGAGGGGGCACGGGCGAAGCTTTCTTT. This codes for CASSSRGGTGEAFF. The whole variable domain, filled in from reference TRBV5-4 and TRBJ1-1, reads ETGVTQSPTHLIKTRGQQVTLRCSSQSGHNTVSWYQQALGQGPQFIFQYYREEENGRGNFPPRFSGLQFPNYSSELNVNALELDDSALYLCASSSRGGTGEAFFGQGTRLTVV.

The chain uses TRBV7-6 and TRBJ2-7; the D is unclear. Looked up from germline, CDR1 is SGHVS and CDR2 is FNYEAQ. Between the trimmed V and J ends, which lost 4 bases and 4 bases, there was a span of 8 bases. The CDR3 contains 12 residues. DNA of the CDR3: TGTGCCAGCAGCTCAAACCTTTACGAGCAGTACTTC. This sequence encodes CASSSNLYEQYF. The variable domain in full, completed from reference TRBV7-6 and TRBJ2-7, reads GAGVSQSPRYKVTKRGQDVALRCDPISGHVSLYWYRQALGQGPEFLTYFNYEAQQDKSGLPNDRFSAERPEGSISTLTIQRTEQRDSAMYRCASSSNLYEQYFGPGTRLTVT.

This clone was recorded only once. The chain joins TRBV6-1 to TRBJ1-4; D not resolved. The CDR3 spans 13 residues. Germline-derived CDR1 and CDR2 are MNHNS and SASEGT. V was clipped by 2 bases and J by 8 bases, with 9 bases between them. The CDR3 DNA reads TGTGCCAGCAGTGAAAGGACGGACGAAAAACTGTTTTTT. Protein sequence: CASSERTDEKLFF.

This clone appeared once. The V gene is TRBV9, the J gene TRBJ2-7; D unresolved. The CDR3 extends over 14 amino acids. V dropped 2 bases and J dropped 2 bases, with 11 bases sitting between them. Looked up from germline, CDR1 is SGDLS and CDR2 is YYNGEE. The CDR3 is CASSVYGLTYEQYF. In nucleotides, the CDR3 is TGTGCCAGCAGCGTCTACGGATTAACCTACGAGCAGTACTTC.

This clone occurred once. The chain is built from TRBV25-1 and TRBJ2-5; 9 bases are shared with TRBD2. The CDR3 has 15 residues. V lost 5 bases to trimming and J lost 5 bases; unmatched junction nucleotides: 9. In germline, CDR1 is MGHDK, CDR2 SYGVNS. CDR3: CASSKASGDWETQYF. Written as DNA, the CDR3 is TGTGCCAGCAGTAAGGCTAGCGGGGATTGGGAGACCCAGTACTTC. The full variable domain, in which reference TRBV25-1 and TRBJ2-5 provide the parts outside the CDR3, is EADIYQTPRYLVIGTGKKITLECSQTMGHDKMYWYQQDPGMELHLIHYSYGVNSTEKGDLSSESTVSRIRTEHFPLTLESARPSHTSQYLCASSKASGDWETQYFGPGTRLLVL.

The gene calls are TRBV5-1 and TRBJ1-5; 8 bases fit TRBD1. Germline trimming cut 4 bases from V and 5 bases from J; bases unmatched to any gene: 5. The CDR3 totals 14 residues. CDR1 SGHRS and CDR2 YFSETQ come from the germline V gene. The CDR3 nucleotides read TGCGCCAGCAGCCGTTCAGGGGGCTATCAGCCCCAGCATTTT. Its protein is CASSRSGGYQPQHF.

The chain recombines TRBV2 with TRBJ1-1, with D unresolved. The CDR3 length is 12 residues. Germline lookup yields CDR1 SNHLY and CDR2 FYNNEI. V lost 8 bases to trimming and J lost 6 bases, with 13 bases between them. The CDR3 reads CASVGEDPEAFF. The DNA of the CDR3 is TGTGCCAGCGTAGGTGAGGACCCTGAAGCTTTCTTT.

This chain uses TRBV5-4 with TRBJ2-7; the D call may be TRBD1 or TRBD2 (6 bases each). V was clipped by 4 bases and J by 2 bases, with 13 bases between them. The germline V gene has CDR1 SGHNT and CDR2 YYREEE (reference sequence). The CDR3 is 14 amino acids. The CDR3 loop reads CASSRQGTPYEQYF. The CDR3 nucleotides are TGTGCCAGCAGCCGCCAGGGGACTCCCTACGAGCAGTACTTC.

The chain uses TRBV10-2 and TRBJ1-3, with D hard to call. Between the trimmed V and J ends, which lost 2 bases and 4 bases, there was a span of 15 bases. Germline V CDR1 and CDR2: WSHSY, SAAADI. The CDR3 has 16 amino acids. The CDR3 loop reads CASSELWMGAGNTIYF. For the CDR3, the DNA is TGCGCCAGCAGTGAGCTGTGGATGGGCGCAGGAAACACCATATATTTT.

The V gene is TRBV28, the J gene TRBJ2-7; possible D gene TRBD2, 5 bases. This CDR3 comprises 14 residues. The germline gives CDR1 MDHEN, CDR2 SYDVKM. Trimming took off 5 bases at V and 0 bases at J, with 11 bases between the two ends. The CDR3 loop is CASSTRGGSYEQYF. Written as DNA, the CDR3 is TGTGCCAGCAGTACTCGTGGAGGCTCCTACGAGCAGTACTTC.

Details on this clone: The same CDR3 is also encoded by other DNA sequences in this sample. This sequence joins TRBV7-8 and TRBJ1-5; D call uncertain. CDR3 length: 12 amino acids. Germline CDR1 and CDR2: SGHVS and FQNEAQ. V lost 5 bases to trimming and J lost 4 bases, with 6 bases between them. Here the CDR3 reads CASSPGNQPQHF. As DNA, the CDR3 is TGTGCCAGCAGCCCCGGTAATCAGCCCCAGCATTTT.

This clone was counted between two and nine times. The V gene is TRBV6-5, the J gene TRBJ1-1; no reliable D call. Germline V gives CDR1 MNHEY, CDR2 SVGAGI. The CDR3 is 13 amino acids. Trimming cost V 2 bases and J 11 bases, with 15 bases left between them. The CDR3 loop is CASSYDKGREAFF. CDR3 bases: TGTGCCAGCAGTTACGACAAGGGTAGGGAGGCTTTCTTT.